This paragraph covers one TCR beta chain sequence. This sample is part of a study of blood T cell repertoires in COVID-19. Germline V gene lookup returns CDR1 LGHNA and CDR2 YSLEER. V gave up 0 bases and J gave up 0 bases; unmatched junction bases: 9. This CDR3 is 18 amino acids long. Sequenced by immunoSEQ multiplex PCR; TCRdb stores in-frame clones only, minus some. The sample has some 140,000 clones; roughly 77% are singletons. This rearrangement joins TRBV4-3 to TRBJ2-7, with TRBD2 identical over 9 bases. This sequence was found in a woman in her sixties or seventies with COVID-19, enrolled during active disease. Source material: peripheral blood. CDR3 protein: CASSQDLSGGPISYEQYF. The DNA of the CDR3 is TGCGCCAGCAGCCAAGATCTCAGCGGGGGGCCCATCTCCTACGAGCAGTACTTC.